A single sample is the source of the 26 T cell receptor beta chains below, sequenced in a study of control samples from healthy donors and cancer patients. Profiling relied on immunoSEQ multiplex PCR, and the TCRdb table lists in-frame clones only, not all of them. The repertoire holds 35,000 to 40,000 clones, with more than 70% as singletons. Sequencing used PBMCs. These receptors originate from a woman aged 60-75 years with lung cancer.

The genes are TRBV12-3 or TRBV12-4 and TRBJ1-2; D perhaps matches TRBD1 (5 bases). The V end was cut by 6 bases, the J end by 4 bases, with 12 bases between. The CDR3 spans 13 residues. The CDR3 nucleotides are TGTGCCAGCAGACAACTGACAGTCTATGGCTACACCTTC. Protein sequence: CASRQLTVYGYTF.

This clone was picked up a small number of times. This rearrangement joins TRBV18 to TRBJ1-1, with D tentatively TRBD1 (6 bases). The germline gives CDR1 KGHSH, CDR2 LQKENI. The CDR3 covers 15 residues. V dropped 3 bases and J dropped 6 bases, with 17 bases sitting between them. The CDR3 loop reads CASSPRGGGAPEAFF. The CDR3 bases are TGTGCCAGCTCACCCCGAGGGGGGGGCGCCCCTGAAGCTTTCTTT.

This clone was seen a handful of times. The chain links TRBV15 to TRBJ1-5; D perhaps matches TRBD1 (6 bases). Germline V CDR1 and CDR2: LNHNV, YYDKDF (reference sequence). The CDR3 contains 16 residues. The ends were cut back, 0 bases at V and 7 bases at J, with 16 bases in the middle. DNA for the CDR3: TGTGCCACCAGCAGAGATAGTAGAGGGGGAAGACAGCCCCAGCATTTT. This sequence encodes CATSRDSRGGRQPQHF.

The chain combines TRBV5-5 with TRBJ1-4; D is unclear. This CDR3 is 15 amino acids long. Germline CDR1 is SGHKS and CDR2 is YYEKEE (reference sequence). V gave up 4 bases and J gave up 6 bases, with 16 bases separating them. CDR3 DNA: TGTGCCAGCAGCGTAGGACCCGAGGCGGATGAAAAACTGTTTTTT. Residues: CASSVGPEADEKLFF.

The chain couples TRBV5-4 to TRBJ2-6; D remains unclear. CDR3 length: 16 residues. Trimming shortened V by 0 bases and J by 0 bases, and 7 bases separated the two germline ends. CDR1 is SGHNT and CDR2 is YYREEE in the germline V gene (reference sequence). CDR3 DNA: TGTGCCAGCAGCTTGGACAGCTTCTCTGGGGCCAACGTCCTGACTTTC. Residues: CASSLDSFSGANVLTF.

This rearrangement joins TRBV25-1 to TRBJ2-1; 10 nucleotides agree with TRBD2. This CDR3 contains 13 residues. CDR1 and CDR2 from the germline V gene are MGHDK and SYGVNS. The CDR3 loop is CASRGLAENEQFF. The CDR3, as DNA: TGTGCGAGCCGAGGACTAGCGGAAAATGAGCAGTTCTTC.

This chain connects TRBV4-1 to TRBJ1-3, with D possibly being TRBD1 (5 bases). V gave up 4 bases and J gave up 2 bases, with 12 bases separating them. The CDR3 contains 15 residues. Germline V lookup: CDR1 MGHRA, CDR2 YSYEKL. The CDR3 loop is CASSPRGGTGNTIYF. CDR3 sequence (DNA): TGCGCCAGCAGCCCTCGGGGGGGGACTGGAAACACCATATATTTT.

The V and J genes are TRBV5-5 and TRBJ2-1; D remains ambiguous. The germline gives CDR1 SGHKS, CDR2 YYEKEE (reference sequence). This CDR3 spans 11 amino acids. Trimming removed 0 bases at V and 10 bases at J, with 5 bases between. The CDR3 is CASSLVREQFF. The CDR3 DNA follows: TGTGCCAGCAGCTTGGTGAGAGAGCAGTTCTTC.

The V gene is TRBV6-6, the J gene TRBJ2-7, with D perhaps TRBD1 (5 bases). Between the trimmed V and J ends, which lost 0 bases and 1 base, there was a span of 13 bases. This CDR3 region has 16 residues. Germline-derived CDR1 and CDR2 are MNHNY and SVGAGI (reference sequence). CDR3 in DNA: TGTGCCAGCAGTTACTCCGAAACAGGTCATTCCTACGAGCAGTACTTC. The encoded protein is CASSYSETGHSYEQYF.

With regard to this clone: The junction shows a germline mismatch at one end, possibly a read error. V is TRBV5-6 and J is TRBJ2-7, with 9 bases fitting TRBD2. Germline CDR1 SGHDT, CDR2 YYEEEE. The CDR3 spans 12 residues. The CDR3 DNA reads as TGTGCCAGCAGCGTTAATAGCGGGAGCAGAGGCTTC. As protein: CASSVNSGSRGF.

The V call is TRBV15, the J call TRBJ1-2; D may be TRBD1 (5 bases). This CDR3 has 12 amino acids. Trimming pared 1 base from V and 8 bases from J, leaving 8 bases between. Germline V gene sequence: CDR1 LNHNV, CDR2 YYDKDF (reference sequence). The CDR3 DNA follows: TGTGCCACCAGCAGAGGAGGGGAAGGCTACACCTTC. It yields the protein CATSRGGEGYTF.

The chain uses TRBV2 and TRBJ2-1; 10 positions agree with TRBD1. Losses at the gene ends were 5 bases for V and 7 bases for J; bases not matched to a gene: 8. This CDR3 is built from 15 residues. Germline V gene data show CDR1 as SNHLY and CDR2 as FYNNEI. The CDR3 DNA sequence: TGTGCCAGCAGTAAACGACAGGGGGCTTGGAATGAGCAGTTCTTC. Its translation: CASSKRQGAWNEQFF.

The count of this clone is one. V is TRBV2 and J is TRBJ1-4; D perhaps matches TRBD1 (5 bases). The CDR3 contains 15 residues. The germline V gene has CDR1 SNHLY and CDR2 FYNNEI. V lost 6 bases to trimming and J lost 4 bases, with 15 bases between them. The CDR3 is CASSSPGGGNEKLFF. The CDR3 DNA reads TGTGCCAGCAGCTCTCCGGGGGGGGGTAATGAAAAACTGTTTTTT.

In its sample, this clone ranks as medium-sized (0.01 to 0.1%). V gene TRBV18 combines with J gene TRBJ1-1, with 8 bases aligning to TRBD1. The ends lost 1 base at V and 5 bases at J; junction bases unmatched: 9. CDR1 KGHSH and CDR2 LQKENI come from the germline V gene. This CDR3 spans 16 amino acids. CDR3 coding DNA: TGTGCCAGCTCACCACAACTGAGGGACAGGAGAACTGAAGCTTTCTTT. Translated: CASSPQLRDRRTEAFF.

V is TRBV9 and J is TRBJ2-5; possibly TRBD2 for D (5 bases). V dropped 1 base and J dropped 3 bases, with 7 bases sitting between them. CDR1 SGDLS and CDR2 YYNGEE come from the germline V gene. The CDR3 totals 13 residues. The CDR3 is CASSVYGEETQYF. The CDR3 nucleotides read TGTGCCAGCAGCGTATACGGGGAAGAGACCCAGTACTTC.

The chain joins TRBV19 to TRBJ2-4, with D possibly being TRBD1 (6 bases). With 7 bases removed from V and 7 bases from J, the gap between germline ends came to 20 bases. Germline loops: CDR1 LNHDA, CDR2 SQIVND (reference sequence). This CDR3 has 15 residues. The CDR3 nucleotides read TGTGCCAGTACCCCCGGACAGTTTCTTAGGAACATTCAGTACTTC. Translated, it gives CASTPGQFLRNIQYF.

The V and J genes are TRBV6-1 and TRBJ1-5, with D possibly TRBD1 on 6 matching bases. In germline, CDR1 is MNHNS, CDR2 SASEGT. There are 16 residues in the CDR3. The V gene lost 2 bases and the J gene lost 3 bases, with 14 bases spanning the gap. Here the CDR3 reads CASSELRGTYNQPQHF. CDR3 nucleotides: TGTGCCAGCAGTGAATTAAGGGGGACATACAATCAGCCCCAGCATTTT.

The chain combines TRBV2 with TRBJ1-4; D unclear. Germline loops: CDR1 SNHLY, CDR2 FYNNEI. The CDR3 loop spans 14 amino acids. Trimming stripped 1 base from V and 7 bases from J, with 10 bases between. The CDR3 spells CASSEEGNGEKLFF. The DNA for the CDR3 is TGTGCCAGCAGTGAAGAAGGGAATGGTGAAAAACTGTTTTTT.

This clone was detected only a few times. V and J are TRBV5-1 and TRBJ1-5; possible D gene TRBD1, 6 bases. This CDR3 is 15 amino acids long. The V and J ends lost 2 bases and 2 bases respectively, with 11 bases between them. Germline CDR1 is SGHRS and CDR2 is YFSETQ. This CDR3 reads CASSLQGMRNQPQHF. CDR3 nucleotide sequence: TGCGCCAGCAGCTTACAGGGTATGCGCAATCAGCCCCAGCATTTT.

The J gene is TRBJ2-2, the V gene TRBV30, with TRBD2 matching over 8 bases. CDR3 length: 16 residues. V lost 3 bases, J lost 2 bases, and 8 bases stayed unmatched. The V gene's germline CDR1 is GTSNPN and CDR2 SVGIG (reference sequence). This CDR3 is CAWSGGAKANTGELFF. CDR3 coding DNA: TGTGCCTGGAGCGGGGGGGCGAAAGCCAACACCGGGGAGCTGTTTTTT.

The chain recombines TRBV27 with TRBJ2-4; D gene unclear. Germline CDR1 is MNHEY and CDR2 is SMNVEV (reference sequence). The CDR3 is 16 residues long. Trimming left V 0 bases short and J 3 bases short, with 12 bases between. In DNA form, the CDR3 reads TGTGCCAGCAGTTTATCGAACGGGTTGGACAAAAACATTCAGTACTTC. Translation gives CASSLSNGLDKNIQYF.

The chain couples TRBV12-3 or TRBV12-4 to TRBJ1-1; D uncertain. The CDR3 spans 11 residues. Deletions cut 6 bases from V and 11 bases from J, with 13 bases between. CDR3 in amino acids: CASSPQQKAFF. The CDR3 region has the DNA TGTGCCAGCAGCCCACAGCAAAAGGCTTTCTTT.

This clone was counted between two and nine times. The rearrangement joins TRBV7-2 to TRBJ1-1; D is unclear. This CDR3 spans 13 amino acids. Germline-derived CDR1 and CDR2 are SGHTA and FQGNSA. V was cut by 4 bases and J by 1 base, with 7 bases left in between. The CDR3 DNA reads as TGTGCCAGCAGCTGGACGGCGAACACTGAAGCTTTCTTT. It codes for CASSWTANTEAFF.

This chain links TRBV3-1 (or the pseudogene TRBV3-2) with TRBJ1-3, with D unclear. The germline gives CDR1 LGHDT, CDR2 YNNKEL (reference sequence). The CDR3 contains 13 residues. Trimming left V 1 base short and J 7 bases short, with 8 bases between. The CDR3 reads CASSQGSRNTIYF. The CDR3 nucleotides read TGTGCCAGCAGCCAAGGCAGTCGTAACACCATATATTTT.

The chain employs TRBV9 and TRBJ2-3; weak D call: TRBD1 (5 bases). The CDR3 extends over 13 amino acids. In germline, CDR1 is SGDLS, CDR2 YYNGEE. Trimming stripped 3 bases from V and 3 bases from J, with 8 bases between. In nucleotides, the CDR3 is TGTGCCAGCAGCGCCTCAGGGACAGATACGCAGTATTTT. Translation gives CASSASGTDTQYF.

The chain combines TRBV9 with TRBJ1-3; possible D gene TRBD1, 6 bases. The CDR3 is 13 amino acids. Per germline, CDR1 SGDLS and CDR2 YYNGEE. Trimming removed 6 bases from V and 1 base from J, with 8 bases in between. The CDR3 loop reads CASKGGSGNTIYF. Here the CDR3 DNA reads TGTGCCAGCAAGGGGGGATCTGGAAACACCATATATTTT.